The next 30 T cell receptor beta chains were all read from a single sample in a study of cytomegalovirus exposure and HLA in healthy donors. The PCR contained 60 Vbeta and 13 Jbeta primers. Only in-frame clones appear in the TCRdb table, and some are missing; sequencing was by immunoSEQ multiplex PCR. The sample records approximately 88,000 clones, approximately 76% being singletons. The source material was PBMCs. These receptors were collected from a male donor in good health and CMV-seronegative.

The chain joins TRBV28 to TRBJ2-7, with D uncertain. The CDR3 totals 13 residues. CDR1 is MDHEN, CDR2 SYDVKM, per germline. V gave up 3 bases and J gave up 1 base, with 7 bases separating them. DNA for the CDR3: TGTGCCAGCAGTTTCACAGCTTCCTACGAGCAGTACTTC. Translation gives CASSFTASYEQYF.

For the CDR3, the DNA is TGTGCCAGCAGTTTCGAGGTGGACAGGTTGAGCTCCTACGAGCAGTACTTC. Its protein is CASSFEVDRLSSYEQYF. The chain uses TRBV28 and TRBJ2-7; 7 bases align to TRBD1. V trimming: 3 bases; J trimming: 0 bases; junction bases outside the gene matches: 11. The CDR3 has 17 residues. Per germline, CDR1 MDHEN and CDR2 SYDVKM.

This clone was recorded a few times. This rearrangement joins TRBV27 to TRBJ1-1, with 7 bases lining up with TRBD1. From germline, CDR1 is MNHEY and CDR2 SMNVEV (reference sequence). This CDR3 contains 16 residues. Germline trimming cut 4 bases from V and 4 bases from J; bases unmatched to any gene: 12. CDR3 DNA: TGTGCCAGCAGTTGGGGATTGACAGGGCTGGGCACTGAAGCTTTCTTT. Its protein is CASSWGLTGLGTEAFF.

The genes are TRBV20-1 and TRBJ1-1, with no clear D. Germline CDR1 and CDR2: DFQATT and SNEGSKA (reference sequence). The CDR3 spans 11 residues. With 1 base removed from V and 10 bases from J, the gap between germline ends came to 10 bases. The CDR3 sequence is CSARAIEGAFF. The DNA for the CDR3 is TGCAGTGCTAGAGCTATTGAGGGAGCTTTCTTT.

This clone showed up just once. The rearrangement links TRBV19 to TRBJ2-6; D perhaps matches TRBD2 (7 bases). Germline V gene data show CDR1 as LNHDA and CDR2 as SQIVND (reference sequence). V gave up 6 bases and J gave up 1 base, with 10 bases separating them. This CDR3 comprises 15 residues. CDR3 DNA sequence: TGTGCCAGTAGAGGGGGGGAGTCTGGGGCCAACGTCCTGACTTTC. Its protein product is CASRGGESGANVLTF.

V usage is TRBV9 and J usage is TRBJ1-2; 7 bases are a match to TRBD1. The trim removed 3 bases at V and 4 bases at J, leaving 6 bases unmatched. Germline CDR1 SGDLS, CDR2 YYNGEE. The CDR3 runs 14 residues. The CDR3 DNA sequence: TGTGCCAGCAGCGGTCGGACAGGTTCCTATGGCTACACCTTC. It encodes CASSGRTGSYGYTF.

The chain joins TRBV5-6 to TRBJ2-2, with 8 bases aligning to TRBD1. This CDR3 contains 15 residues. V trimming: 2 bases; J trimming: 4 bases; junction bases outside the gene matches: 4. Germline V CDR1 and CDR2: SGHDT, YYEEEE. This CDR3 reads CASSLIGQGTGELFF. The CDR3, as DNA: TGTGCCAGCAGCTTAATAGGACAGGGCACCGGGGAGCTGTTTTTT.

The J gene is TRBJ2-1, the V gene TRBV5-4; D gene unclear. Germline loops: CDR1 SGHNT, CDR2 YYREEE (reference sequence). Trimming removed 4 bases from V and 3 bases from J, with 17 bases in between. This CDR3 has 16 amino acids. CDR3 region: CASSLSPDRVYNEQFF. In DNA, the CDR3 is TGTGCCAGCAGCCTATCTCCCGACCGGGTCTACAATGAGCAGTTCTTC.

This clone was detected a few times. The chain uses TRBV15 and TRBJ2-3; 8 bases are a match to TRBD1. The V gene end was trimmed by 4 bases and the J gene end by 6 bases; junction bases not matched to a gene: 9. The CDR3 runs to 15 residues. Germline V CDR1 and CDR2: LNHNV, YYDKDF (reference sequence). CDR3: CATSTLGQGGDTQYF. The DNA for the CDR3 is TGTGCCACCAGCACCCTTGGACAGGGCGGGGATACGCAGTATTTT. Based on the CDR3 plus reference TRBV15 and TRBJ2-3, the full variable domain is DAMVIQNPRYQVTQFGKPVTLSCSQTLNHNVMYWYQQKSSQAPKLLFHYYDKDFNNEADTPDNFQSRRPNTSFCFLDIRSPGLGDTAMYLCATSTLGQGGDTQYFGPGTRLTVL.

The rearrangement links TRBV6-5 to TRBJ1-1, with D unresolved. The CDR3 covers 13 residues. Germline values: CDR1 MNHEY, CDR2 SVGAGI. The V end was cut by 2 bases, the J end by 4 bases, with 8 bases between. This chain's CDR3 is CASSYGVATEAFF. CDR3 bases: TGTGCCAGCAGTTACGGAGTGGCCACTGAAGCTTTCTTT.

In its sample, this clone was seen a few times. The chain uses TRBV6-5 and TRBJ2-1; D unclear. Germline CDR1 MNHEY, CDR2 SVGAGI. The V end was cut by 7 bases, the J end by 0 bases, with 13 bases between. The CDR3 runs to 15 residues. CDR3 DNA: TGTGCCAGCACCCCGCCGGGTAGCTCCTACAATGAGCAGTTCTTC. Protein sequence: CASTPPGSSYNEQFF.

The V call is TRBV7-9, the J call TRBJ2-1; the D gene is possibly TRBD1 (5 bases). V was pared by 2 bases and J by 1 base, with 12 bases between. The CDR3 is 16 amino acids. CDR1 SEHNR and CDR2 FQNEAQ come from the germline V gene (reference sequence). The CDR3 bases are TGTGCCAGCAGCTTACTCCCCAGGGATTCCTACAATGAGCAGTTCTTC. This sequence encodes CASSLLPRDSYNEQFF.

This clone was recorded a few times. CDR3 in amino acids: CASSLNRDIINSPLHF. CDR3 DNA: TGTGCCAGCTCCCTGAACCGGGACATCATTAATTCACCCCTCCACTTT. The chain uses TRBV18 and TRBJ1-6; TRBD1 is a possible D gene (6 bases). CDR3 length: 16 amino acids. V was cut by 6 bases and J by 6 bases, with 18 bases left in between. Germline CDR1 KGHSH, CDR2 LQKENI.

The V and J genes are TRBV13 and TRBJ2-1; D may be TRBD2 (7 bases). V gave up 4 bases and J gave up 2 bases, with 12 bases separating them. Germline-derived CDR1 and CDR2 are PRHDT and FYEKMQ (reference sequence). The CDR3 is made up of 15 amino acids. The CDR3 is CASSSGGPAYNEQFF. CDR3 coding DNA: TGTGCCAGCAGCTCGGGGGGCCCAGCCTACAATGAGCAGTTCTTC. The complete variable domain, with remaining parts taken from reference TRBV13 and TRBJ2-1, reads AAGVIQSPRHLIKEKRETATLKCYPIPRHDTVYWYQQGPGQDPQFLISFYEKMQSDKGSIPDRFSAQQFSDYHSELNMSSLELGDSALYFCASSSGGPAYNEQFFGPGTRLTVL.

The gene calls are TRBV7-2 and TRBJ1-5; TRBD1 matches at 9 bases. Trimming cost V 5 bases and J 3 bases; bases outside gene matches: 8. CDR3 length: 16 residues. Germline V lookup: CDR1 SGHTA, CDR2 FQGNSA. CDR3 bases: TGTGCCAGCAGCAAAGGACAGGGGCTGGACAATCAGCCCCAGCATTTT. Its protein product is CASSKGQGLDNQPQHF.

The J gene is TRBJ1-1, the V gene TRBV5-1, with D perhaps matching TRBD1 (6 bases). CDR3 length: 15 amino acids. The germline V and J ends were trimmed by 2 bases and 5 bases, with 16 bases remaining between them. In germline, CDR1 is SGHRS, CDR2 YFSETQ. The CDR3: CASSFNPYQGTEAFF. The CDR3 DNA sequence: TGCGCCAGCAGCTTCAACCCCTATCAGGGGACTGAAGCTTTCTTT.

The CDR3 protein is CASSPRGYEQYF. The CDR3 DNA reads TGTGCCAGCAGTCCCCGAGGTTACGAGCAGTACTTC. The chain carries TRBV28 and TRBJ2-5; D gene ambiguous. The tail of the sequence fits TRBJ2-7 better, so the J call may be wrong. There are 12 residues in the CDR3. The germline CDR1 and CDR2 sequences are MDHEN and SYDVKM.

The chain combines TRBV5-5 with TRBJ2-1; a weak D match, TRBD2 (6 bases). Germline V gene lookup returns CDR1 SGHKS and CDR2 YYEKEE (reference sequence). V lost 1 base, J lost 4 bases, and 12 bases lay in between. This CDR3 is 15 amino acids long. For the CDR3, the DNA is TGTGCCAGCAGCTTGACGGGAGACCCTTACAATGAGCAGTTCTTC. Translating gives CASSLTGDPYNEQFF.

The CDR3 is CASSLKTGQGLFF. CDR3 nucleotide sequence: TGTGCCAGCAGCTTGAAGACAGGCCAGGGACTGTTTTTT. The chain couples TRBV7-9 to TRBJ1-4, with D tentatively TRBD1 (6 bases). The V gene lost 3 bases and the J gene lost 13 bases, with 15 bases spanning the gap. There are 13 residues in the CDR3. The germline V gene has CDR1 SEHNR and CDR2 FQNEAQ (reference sequence).

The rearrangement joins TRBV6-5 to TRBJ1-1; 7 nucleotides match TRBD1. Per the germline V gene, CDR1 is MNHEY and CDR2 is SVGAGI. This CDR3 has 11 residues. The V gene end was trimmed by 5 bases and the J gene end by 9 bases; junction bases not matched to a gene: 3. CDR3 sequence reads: CASSDRVKAFF. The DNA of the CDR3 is TGTGCCAGCAGTGACAGGGTAAAAGCTTTCTTT.

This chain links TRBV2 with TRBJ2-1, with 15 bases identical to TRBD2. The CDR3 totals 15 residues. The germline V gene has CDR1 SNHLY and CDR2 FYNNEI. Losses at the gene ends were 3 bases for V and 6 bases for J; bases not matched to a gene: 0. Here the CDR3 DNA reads TGTGCCAGCAGTGAGGGACTAGCGGGAGGCAATGAGCAGTTCTTC. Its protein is CASSEGLAGGNEQFF.

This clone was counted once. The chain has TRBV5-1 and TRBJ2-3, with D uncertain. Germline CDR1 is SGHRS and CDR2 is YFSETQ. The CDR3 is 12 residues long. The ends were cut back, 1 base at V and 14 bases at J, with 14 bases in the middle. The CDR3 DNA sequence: TGCGCCAGCAGCTTGCCCACAGTATTACTGTATTTT. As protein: CASSLPTVLLYF.

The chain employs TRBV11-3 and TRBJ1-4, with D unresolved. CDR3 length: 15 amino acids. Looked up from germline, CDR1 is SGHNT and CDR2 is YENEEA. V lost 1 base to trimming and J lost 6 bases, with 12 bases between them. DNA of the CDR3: TGTGCCAGCAGCTTAGGAGCCGGGGAGGATGAAAAACTGTTTTTT. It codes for CASSLGAGEDEKLFF.

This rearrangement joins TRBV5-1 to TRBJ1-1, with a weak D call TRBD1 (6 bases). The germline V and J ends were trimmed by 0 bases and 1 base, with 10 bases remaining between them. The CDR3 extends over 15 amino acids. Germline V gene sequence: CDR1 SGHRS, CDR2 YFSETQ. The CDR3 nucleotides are TGCGCCAGCAGCTTGGGAGCCAGGGGGAACACTGAAGCTTTCTTT. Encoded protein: CASSLGARGNTEAFF.

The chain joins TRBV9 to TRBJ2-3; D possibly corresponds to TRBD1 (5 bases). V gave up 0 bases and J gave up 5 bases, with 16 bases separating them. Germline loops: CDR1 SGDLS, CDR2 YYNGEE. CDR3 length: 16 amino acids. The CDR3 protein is CASSVGSGAVVDTQYF. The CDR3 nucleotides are TGTGCCAGCAGCGTAGGTAGTGGGGCGGTTGTAGATACGCAGTATTTT.

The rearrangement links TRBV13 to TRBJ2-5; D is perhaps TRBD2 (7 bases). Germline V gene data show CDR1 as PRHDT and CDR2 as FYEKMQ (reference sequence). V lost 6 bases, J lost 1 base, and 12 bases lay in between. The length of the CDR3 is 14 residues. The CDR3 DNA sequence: TGTGCCAGCAGTGGCGGGGGCCTCCAAGAGACCCAGTACTTC. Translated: CASSGGGLQETQYF.

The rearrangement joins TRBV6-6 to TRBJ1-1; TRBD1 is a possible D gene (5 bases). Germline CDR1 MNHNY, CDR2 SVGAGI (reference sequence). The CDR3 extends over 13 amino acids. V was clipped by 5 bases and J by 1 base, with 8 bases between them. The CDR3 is CASSNTGNTEAFF. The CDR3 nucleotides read TGTGCCAGCAGTAATACAGGGAACACTGAAGCTTTCTTT.

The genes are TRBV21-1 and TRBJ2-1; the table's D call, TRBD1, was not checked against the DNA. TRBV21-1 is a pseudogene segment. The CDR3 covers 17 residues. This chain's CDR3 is CASSKGRLGQIYNEQFF. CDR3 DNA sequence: TGTGCCAGCAGCAAAGGTCGATTGGGACAGATCTACAATGAGCAGTTCTTC.

CDR3 nucleotides: TGTGCCAGCAGTTCCGGGACTAGCGGGGGTACCGATGAGCAGTTCTTC. It encodes CASSSGTSGGTDEQFF. The chain joins TRBV6-5 to TRBJ2-1; TRBD2 matches at 14 bases. The length of the CDR3 is 16 residues. Per germline, CDR1 MNHEY and CDR2 SVGAGI. With 4 bases clipped from V and 8 bases from J, the junction kept 7 bases outside the gene matches.

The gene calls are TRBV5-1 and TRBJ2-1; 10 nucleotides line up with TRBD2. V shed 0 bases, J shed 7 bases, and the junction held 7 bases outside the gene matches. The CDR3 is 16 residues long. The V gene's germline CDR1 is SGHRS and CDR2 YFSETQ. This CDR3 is CASSLGGSTSGNEQFF. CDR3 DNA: TGCGCCAGCAGCTTGGGAGGGTCGACTAGCGGGAATGAGCAGTTCTTC. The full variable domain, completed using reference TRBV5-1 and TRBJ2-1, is KAGVTQTPRYLIKTRGQQVTLSCSPISGHRSVSWYQQTPGQGLQFLFEYFSETQRNKGNFPGRFSGRQFSNSRSEMNVSTLELGDSALYLCASSLGGSTSGNEQFFGPGTRLTVL.